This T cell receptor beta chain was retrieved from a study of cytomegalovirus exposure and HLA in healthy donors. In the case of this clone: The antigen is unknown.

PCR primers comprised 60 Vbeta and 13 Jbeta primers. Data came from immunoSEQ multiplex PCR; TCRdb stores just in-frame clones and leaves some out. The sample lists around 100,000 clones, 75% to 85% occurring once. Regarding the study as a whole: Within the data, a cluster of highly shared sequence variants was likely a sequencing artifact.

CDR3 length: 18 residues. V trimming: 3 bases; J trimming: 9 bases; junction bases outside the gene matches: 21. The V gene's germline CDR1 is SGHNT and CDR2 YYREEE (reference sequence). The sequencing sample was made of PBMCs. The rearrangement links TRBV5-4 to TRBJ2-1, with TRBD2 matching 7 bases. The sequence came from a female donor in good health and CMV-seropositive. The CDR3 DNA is TGTGCCAGCAGCTGGGGACGGGAGGTAGGGGTCGCGTTAGGTGAGCAGTTCTTC. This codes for CASSWGREVGVALGEQFF.